One and the same sample provided the 8 T cell receptor beta chains below, sequenced in a study of T-cell reconstitution after alpha-beta-depleted transplantation in children. A library of TCRbeta sequences, prepared with unique molecular identifiers, was generated. One entry per CDR3 protein results from TCRdb running MiXCR on the PCR reads. This sample has 190,000 or so distinct CDR3 sequences, with more than 14% found just once. The specimen comprised PBMCs from the stem cell graft donor, sampled from the stem cell graft. Receptors were obtained from a human donor who donated a stem cell graft to a child with acute lymphoblastic leukemia.

This clonotype has at least ten counts. The chain employs TRBV27 and TRBJ2-1; TRBD2 agrees at 7 bases. Trimming took 3 bases from V and 6 from J; bases not matched to a gene: 8. This CDR3 contains 15 residues. Germline CDR1 reads MNHEY; CDR2 reads SMNVEV (reference sequence). CDR3 loop: CASSFAGRVSNEQFF. In DNA, the CDR3 is TGTGCCAGCAGTTTTGCGGGGAGGGTGAGCAATGAGCAGTTCTTC.

This clonotype was seen a handful of times. The J gene is TRBJ2-7, the V gene TRBV18; 7 nucleotides line up with TRBD2. V was pared by 2 bases and J by 2 bases, with 0 bases of the junction left unmatched. The CDR3 runs 13 residues. Germline values: CDR1 KGHSH, CDR2 LQKENI. This chain's CDR3 is CASSPGTTYEQYF. DNA of the CDR3: TGTGCCAGCTCACCAGGGACTACCTACGAGCAGTACTTC.

The gene calls are TRBV27 and TRBJ2-2; D is tentatively TRBD1 or TRBD2 (5 bases each). CDR3 size: 14 residues. V shed 4 bases and J shed 8 bases, with 14 bases lying between them. From germline, CDR1 is MNHEY and CDR2 SMNVEV (reference sequence). DNA of the CDR3: TGTGCCAGCAGTTCGGGGACGTTCTCAGGGGAGCTGTTTTTT. Residues: CASSSGTFSGELFF.

Comment on this clonotype: Being one base from a much bigger clone, this may be a read error. The CDR3: CASSKSPLNYGYTF. CDR3 nucleotide sequence: TGCGCCAGCAGTAAGAGCCCCCTTAACTATGGCTACACCTTC. V and J are TRBV5-1 and TRBJ1-2, with D hard to call. V lost 5 bases and J 1 base, leaving 12 bases between the germline ends. Germline V gives CDR1 SGHRS, CDR2 YFSETQ. The CDR3 length is 14 residues.

This clonotype has a count of ten or more. The chain's CDR3 is CASSDFENRNTEAFF. The CDR3 DNA reads TGTGCCAGCAGTGATTTCGAGAACCGGAACACTGAAGCTTTCTTT. V and J are TRBV25-1 and TRBJ1-1; D is unresolved. Trimming took off 3 bases at V and 1 base at J, with 12 bases between the two ends. Looked up from germline, CDR1 is MGHDK and CDR2 is SYGVNS. The CDR3 is 15 amino acids.

The rearrangement links TRBV27 to TRBJ2-7; TRBD2 aligns across 7 bases. Germline CDR1 reads MNHEY; CDR2 reads SMNVEV (reference sequence). Losses at the gene ends were 3 bases for V and 3 bases for J; bases not matched to a gene: 8. This CDR3 is 15 amino acids long. The CDR3: CASSLISGGGYEQYF. CDR3 sequence (DNA): TGTGCCAGCAGTTTGATAAGTGGGGGGGGCTACGAGCAGTACTTC.

The sample holds many counts of this clonotype. This rearrangement joins TRBV4-1 to TRBJ2-4; D may be TRBD2 (6 bases). Deletions cut 1 base from V and 1 base from J, with 17 bases between. This CDR3 contains 18 residues. Per the germline V gene, CDR1 is MGHRA and CDR2 is YSYEKL. The CDR3 loop reads CASSQGWVAGSAKNIQYF. CDR3 in DNA: TGCGCCAGCAGCCAAGGTTGGGTGGCGGGGAGTGCCAAAAACATTCAGTACTTC.

This clonotype has a count of ten or more. The V and J genes are TRBV5-1 and TRBJ2-1; perhaps TRBD1 as D (6 bases). The CDR3 has 16 amino acids. Germline V gene lookup returns CDR1 SGHRS and CDR2 YFSETQ. The germline V and J ends were trimmed by 1 base and 0 bases, with 11 bases remaining between them. The CDR3 protein is CASSLQGTSSYNEQFF. The CDR3 DNA sequence: TGCGCCAGCAGCTTGCAGGGGACCAGCTCCTACAATGAGCAGTTCTTC.